This T cell receptor beta chain came from a study of patients and donors after allogeneic stem cell transplantation. In TCRdb, the RT-PCR reads were re-called with MiXCR into one record per CDR3 protein. The sample consists of roughly 880,000 distinct CDR3 sequences, more than 15% of them appearing once. The V gene's germline CDR1 is DFQATT and CDR2 SNEGSKA (reference sequence). CDR3 length equals 15 residues. Unmatched junction bases numbered 9, after V lost 5 bases and J lost 8 bases. Sequenced input: blood, either unsorted or a sorted T cell fraction (not recorded which). The rearrangement joins TRBV20-1 to TRBJ1-6, with TRBD1 matching 10 bases. This TCR was sampled from a human donor who was either an allogeneic HSCT recipient or a stem cell or donor lymphocyte infusion donor (not recorded which). It is not recorded whose cells these are; they may come from a transplant donor. The CDR3 DNA follows: TGCAGTGCTGACCCCGAGGGACAGGGGCATTCACCCCTCCACTTT. Encoded protein: CSADPEGQGHSPLHF.